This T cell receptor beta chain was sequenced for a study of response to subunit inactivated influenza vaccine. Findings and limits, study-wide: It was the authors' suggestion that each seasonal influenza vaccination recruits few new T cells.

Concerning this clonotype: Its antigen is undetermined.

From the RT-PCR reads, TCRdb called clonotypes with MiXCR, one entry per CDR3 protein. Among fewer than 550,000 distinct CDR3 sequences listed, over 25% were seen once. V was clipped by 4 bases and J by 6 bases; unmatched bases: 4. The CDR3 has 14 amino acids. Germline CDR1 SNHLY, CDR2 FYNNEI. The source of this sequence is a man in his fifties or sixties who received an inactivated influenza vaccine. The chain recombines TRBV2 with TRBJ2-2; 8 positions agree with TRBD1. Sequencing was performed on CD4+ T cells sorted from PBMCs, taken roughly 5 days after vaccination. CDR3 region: CASSGDRGAGELFF. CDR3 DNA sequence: TGTGCCAGCAGTGGAGACAGGGGCGCCGGGGAGCTGTTTTTT.